Included here is one T cell receptor beta chain sequence, with context. This sample stems from a study of OX40 agonist ivuxolimab in advanced cancers. The CDR3 is 15 residues long. The V end lost 5 bases, the J end lost 4 bases, and 15 bases lay between the germline ends. Germline CDR1 reads MDHEN; CDR2 reads SYDVKM. Generated by immunoSEQ multiplex PCR, the TCRdb table keeps only in-frame clones and is missing some. Here the sample spans some 66,000 clones, approximately 88% being singletons. This sequence originates from an adult with an advanced solid tumor such as melanoma, head and neck, liver or kidney cancer. This specimen consisted of CD4+ or CD8+ T cells sorted from blood, obtained in a trial of the OX40 agonist ivuxolimab. The rearrangement uses TRBV28 and TRBJ1-3, with no clear D. The CDR3 coding sequence is TGTGCCAGCAGTCCTCCATTCGTTTTCGGAAACACCATATATTTT. Encoded protein: CASSPPFVFGNTIYF.